The source of this T cell receptor beta chain is a study of CD8+CD57+ T cells in acquired aplastic anemia. Study in general: DNA recovered from sorted CD4+ and CD8+ cells had a mean of about 3.5 ug. Study-wide results and caveats: Patients and healthy controls showed no significant CD8+ Simpson's diversity difference.

This clonotype was recorded a few times. The antigen is undetermined. Patients picked for sequencing had shown CD8+CD57+ cell expansion detected by flow cytometry. CDR1 and CDR2 (germline): MNHNS, SASEGT. The CDR3 length is 14 residues. J lost 3 bases, V lost 8 bases, and 10 bases had no gene match. For CDR3 and TCR beta VDJ profiling, genomic DNA was the template used. TCRdb reprocessed the reads with MiXCR, giving one entry per CDR3 protein. The sample has 450,000 to 550,000 distinct CDR3 sequences, over 25% seen once; the top ten hold 0.82%. The TCR originated in a human donor with aplastic anemia. The rearrangement links TRBV6-1 to TRBJ2-7, with TRBD2 matching 7 bases. The sequenced material came from sorted CD4+, CD8+, or CD8+CD57+ T cells (not recorded which) from PBMCs. DNA of the CDR3: TGTGCCAGCTGCGGCGGGGGAGCATACTACGAGCAGTACTTC. Its translation is CASCGGGAYYEQYF.